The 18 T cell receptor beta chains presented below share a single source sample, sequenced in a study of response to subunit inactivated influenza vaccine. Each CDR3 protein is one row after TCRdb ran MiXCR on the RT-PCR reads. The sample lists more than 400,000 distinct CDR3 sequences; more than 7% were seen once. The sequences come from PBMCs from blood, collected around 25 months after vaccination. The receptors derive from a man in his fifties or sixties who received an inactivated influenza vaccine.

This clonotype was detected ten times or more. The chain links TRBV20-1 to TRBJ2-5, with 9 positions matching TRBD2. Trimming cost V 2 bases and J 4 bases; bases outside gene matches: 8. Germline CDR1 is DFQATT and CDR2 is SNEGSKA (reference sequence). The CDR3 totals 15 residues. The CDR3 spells CSARIRGRAPETQYF. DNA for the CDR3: TGCAGTGCTAGAATTCGCGGGAGGGCCCCAGAGACCCAGTACTTC.

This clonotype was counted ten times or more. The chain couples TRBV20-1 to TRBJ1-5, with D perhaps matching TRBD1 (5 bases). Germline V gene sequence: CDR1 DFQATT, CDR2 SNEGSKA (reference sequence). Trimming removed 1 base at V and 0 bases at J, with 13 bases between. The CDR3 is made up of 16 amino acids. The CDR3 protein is CSARGQGRHSNQPQHF. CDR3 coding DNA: TGCAGTGCTAGAGGGCAGGGCCGGCATAGCAATCAGCCCCAGCATTTT.

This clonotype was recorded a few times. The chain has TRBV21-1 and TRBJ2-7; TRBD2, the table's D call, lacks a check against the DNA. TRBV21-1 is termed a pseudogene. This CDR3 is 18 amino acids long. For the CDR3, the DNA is TGTGCCAGCAGCTTAACACTGGGGCCCAGGCGGGAGCCCTACGAGCAGTACTTC. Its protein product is CASSLTLGPRREPYEQYF.

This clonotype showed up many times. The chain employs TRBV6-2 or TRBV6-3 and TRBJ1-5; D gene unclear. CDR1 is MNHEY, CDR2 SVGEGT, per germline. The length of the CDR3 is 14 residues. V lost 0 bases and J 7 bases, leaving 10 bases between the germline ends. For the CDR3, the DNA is TGTGCCAGCAGTTACTCGGCAGGTGGACAGCCCCAGCATTTT. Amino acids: CASSYSAGGQPQHF.

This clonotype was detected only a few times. CDR3 sequence (DNA): TGTGCCAGCAGCCCCGGGATGCCGAACTATGGCTACACCTTC. This sequence encodes CASSPGMPNYGYTF. V and J are TRBV7-6 and TRBJ1-2; D not certain. V was shortened by 5 bases and J by 2 bases, with 12 bases between the two germline ends. CDR1 is SGHVS, CDR2 FNYEAQ, per germline. The CDR3 spans 14 residues.

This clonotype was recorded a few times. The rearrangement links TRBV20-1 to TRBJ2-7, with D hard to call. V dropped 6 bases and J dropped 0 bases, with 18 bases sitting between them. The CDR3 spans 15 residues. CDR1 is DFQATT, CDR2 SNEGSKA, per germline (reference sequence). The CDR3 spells CSAPPLAPLSYEQYF. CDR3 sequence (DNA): TGCAGTGCCCCCCCTCTCGCGCCCCTCTCCTACGAGCAGTACTTC.

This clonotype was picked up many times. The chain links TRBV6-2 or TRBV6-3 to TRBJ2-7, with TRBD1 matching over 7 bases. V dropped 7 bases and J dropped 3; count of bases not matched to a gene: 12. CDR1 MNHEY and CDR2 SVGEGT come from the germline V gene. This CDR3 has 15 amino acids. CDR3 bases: TGTGCCAGCACCTATGGGGACAGTAGAGACTACGAGCAGTACTTC. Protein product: CASTYGDSRDYEQYF.

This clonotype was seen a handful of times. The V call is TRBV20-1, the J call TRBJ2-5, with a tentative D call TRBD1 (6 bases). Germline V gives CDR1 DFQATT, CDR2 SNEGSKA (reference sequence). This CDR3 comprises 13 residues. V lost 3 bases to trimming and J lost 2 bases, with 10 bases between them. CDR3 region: CSASPGQQETQYF. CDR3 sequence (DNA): TGCAGTGCTAGCCCGGGACAACAAGAGACCCAGTACTTC.

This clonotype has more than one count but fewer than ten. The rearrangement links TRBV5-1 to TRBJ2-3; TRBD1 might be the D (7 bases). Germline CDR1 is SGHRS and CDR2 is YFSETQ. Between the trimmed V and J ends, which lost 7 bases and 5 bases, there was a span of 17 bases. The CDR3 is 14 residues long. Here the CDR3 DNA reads TGCGCCAGCCGCCCCGGAGGGGGCGGAGATACGCAGTATTTT. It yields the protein CASRPGGGGDTQYF.

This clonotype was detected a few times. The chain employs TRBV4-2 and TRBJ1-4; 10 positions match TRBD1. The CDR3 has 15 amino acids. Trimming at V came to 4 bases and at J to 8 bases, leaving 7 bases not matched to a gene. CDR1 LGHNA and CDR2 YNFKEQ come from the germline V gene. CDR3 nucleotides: TGTGCCAGCAGCCGCCGGGACAGGGGAGGCGAAAAACTGTTTTTT. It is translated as CASSRRDRGGEKLFF.

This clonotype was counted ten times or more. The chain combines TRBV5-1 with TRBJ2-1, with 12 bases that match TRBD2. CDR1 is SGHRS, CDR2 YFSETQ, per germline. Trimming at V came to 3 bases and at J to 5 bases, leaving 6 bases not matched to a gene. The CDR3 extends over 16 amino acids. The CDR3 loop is CASSSLAGGPHNEQFF. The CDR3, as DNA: TGCGCCAGCAGCTCCCTAGCGGGAGGGCCCCACAATGAGCAGTTCTTC. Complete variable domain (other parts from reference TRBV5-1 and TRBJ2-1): KAGVTQTPRYLIKTRGQQVTLSCSPISGHRSVSWYQQTPGQGLQFLFEYFSETQRNKGNFPGRFSGRQFSNSRSEMNVSTLELGDSALYLCASSSLAGGPHNEQFFGPGTRLTVL.

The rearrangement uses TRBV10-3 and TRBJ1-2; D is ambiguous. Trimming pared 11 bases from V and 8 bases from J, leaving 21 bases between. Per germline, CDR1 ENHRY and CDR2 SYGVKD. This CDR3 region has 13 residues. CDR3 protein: CAASRTGDRGYTF. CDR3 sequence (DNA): TGTGCCGCATCTCGGACCGGGGATCGGGGCTACACCTTC.

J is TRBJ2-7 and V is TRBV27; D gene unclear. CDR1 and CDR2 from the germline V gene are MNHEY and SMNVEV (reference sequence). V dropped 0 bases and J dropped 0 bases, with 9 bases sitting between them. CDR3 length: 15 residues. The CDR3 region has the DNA TGTGCCAGCAGTTTATCAGGACCAAGCTCCTACGAGCAGTACTTC. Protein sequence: CASSLSGPSSYEQYF.

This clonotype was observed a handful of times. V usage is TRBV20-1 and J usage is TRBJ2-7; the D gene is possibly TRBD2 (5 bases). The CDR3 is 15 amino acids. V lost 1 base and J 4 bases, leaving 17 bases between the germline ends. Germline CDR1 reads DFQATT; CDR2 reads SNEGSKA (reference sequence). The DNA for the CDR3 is TGCAGTGCTAGAGCTCTCATCGGCGGGCTTTACGAGCAGTACTTC. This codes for CSARALIGGLYEQYF.

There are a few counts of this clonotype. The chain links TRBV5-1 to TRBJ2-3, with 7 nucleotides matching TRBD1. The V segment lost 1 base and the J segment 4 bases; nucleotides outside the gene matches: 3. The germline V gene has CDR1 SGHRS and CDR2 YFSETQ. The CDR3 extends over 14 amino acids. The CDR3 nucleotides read TGCGCCAGCAGCTTGTACACAGGGGCAGATACGCAGTATTTT. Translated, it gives CASSLYTGADTQYF.

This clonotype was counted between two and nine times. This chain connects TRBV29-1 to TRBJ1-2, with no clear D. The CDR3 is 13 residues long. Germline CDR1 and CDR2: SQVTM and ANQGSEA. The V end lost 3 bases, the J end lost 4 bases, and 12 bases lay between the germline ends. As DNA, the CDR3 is TGCAGCGTTGATGCAGGTTTTACCTATGGCTACACCTTC. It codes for CSVDAGFTYGYTF. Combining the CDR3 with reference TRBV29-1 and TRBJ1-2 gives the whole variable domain SAVISQKPSRDICQRGTSLTIQCQVDSQVTMMFWYRQQPGQSLTLIATANQGSEATYESGFVIDKFPISRPNLTFSTLTVSNMSPEDSSIYLCSVDAGFTYGYTFGSGTRLTVV.

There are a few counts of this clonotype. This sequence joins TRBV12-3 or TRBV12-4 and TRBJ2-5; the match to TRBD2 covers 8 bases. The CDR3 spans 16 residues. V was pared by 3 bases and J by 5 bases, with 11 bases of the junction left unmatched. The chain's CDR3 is CASSFGAGGPGETQYF. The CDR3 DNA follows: TGTGCCAGCAGTTTTGGGGCGGGGGGACCGGGGGAGACCCAGTACTTC.

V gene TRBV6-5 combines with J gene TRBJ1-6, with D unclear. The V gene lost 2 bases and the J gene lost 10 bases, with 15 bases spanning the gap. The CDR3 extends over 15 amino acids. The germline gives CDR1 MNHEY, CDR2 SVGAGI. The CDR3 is CASSYDPGAGSPLHF. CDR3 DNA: TGTGCCAGCAGTTACGATCCAGGCGCGGGGTCACCCCTCCACTTT.